The 8 T cell receptor beta chains given below trace back to one sample, sequenced in a study of beta chain features in type 1 diabetes. Isolated RNA was reverse transcribed in full, so expressed TCRB transcripts were sequenced. TCRdb's copy holds only in-frame clones and misses some; the assay was immunoSEQ multiplex PCR. The sample has 150,000 to 190,000 clones; 11% are singletons. Sequencing was carried out using central memory CD4+ T cells from blood. Every receptor here comes from a man aged 18 to 29 in good health.

This clone appeared a few times. The chain employs TRBV29-1 and TRBJ2-7; TRBD2 agrees at 9 bases. This CDR3 comprises 14 residues. Per the germline V gene, CDR1 is SQVTM and CDR2 is ANQGSEA. J lost 2 bases, V lost 7 bases, and 9 bases had no gene match. The CDR3 here is CSAGTGTSPYEQYF. For the CDR3, the DNA is TGCAGCGCCGGTACTGGGACTAGCCCCTACGAGCAGTACTTC.

This clone was picked up one time. J is TRBJ2-1 and V is TRBV15; no clear D. V lost 0 bases and J 6 bases, leaving 9 bases between the germline ends. The CDR3 runs 14 residues. Germline V CDR1 and CDR2: LNHNV, YYDKDF (reference sequence). The CDR3 coding sequence is TGTGCCACCAGCAGAGAGGAGCATTCCAATGAGCAGTTCTTC. Protein sequence: CATSREEHSNEQFF.

This clone was observed a handful of times. The chain joins TRBV4-3 to TRBJ1-4; D may be TRBD1 (5 bases). Germline loops: CDR1 LGHNA, CDR2 YSLEER. V shed 1 base and J shed 7 bases, with 16 bases lying between them. This CDR3 has 16 residues. The CDR3 region has the DNA TGCGCCAGCAGCCAAGGGGAGAGAGCAGGGAGTGAAAAACTGTTTTTT. It is translated as CASSQGERAGSEKLFF.

The chain carries TRBV6-5 and TRBJ1-2; no definite D call. CDR1 and CDR2 (germline): MNHEY, SVGAGI. V lost 6 bases and J 3 bases, leaving 11 bases between the germline ends. There are 13 residues in the CDR3. CDR3 DNA sequence: TGTGCCAGCAGGTCCCCGGGTTACTATGGCTACACCTTC. Translating it yields CASRSPGYYGYTF.

This clone was seen a handful of times. The gene calls are TRBV9 and TRBJ2-3; the D gene is possibly TRBD2 (6 bases). CDR3 size: 15 residues. Between the trimmed V and J ends, which lost 7 bases and 4 bases, there was a span of 19 bases. Germline CDR1 reads SGDLS; CDR2 reads YYNGEE. The CDR3 protein is CASSPTSWVPDTQYF. As DNA, the CDR3 is TGTGCCAGCTCTCCCACTAGCTGGGTCCCAGATACGCAGTATTTT.

This clone was observed a handful of times. V usage is TRBV21-1 and J usage is TRBJ2-1; the table's D call, TRBD2, was not checked against the DNA. TRBV21-1 is a pseudogene. The length of the CDR3 is 15 residues. The CDR3 nucleotides are TGTGCCAGCAGCAGGTTAGCGGGCATAGAATATGAGCAGTTCTTC. Protein: CASSRLAGIEYEQFF.

The chain employs TRBV4-3 and TRBJ2-3; D may be TRBD1 or TRBD2 (7 bases each). The V and J ends lost 0 bases and 3 bases respectively, with 13 bases between them. The germline CDR1 and CDR2 sequences are LGHNA and YSLEER. The CDR3 is made up of 16 amino acids. The CDR3 reads CASSQDQGGGTDTQYF. CDR3 bases: TGCGCCAGCAGCCAAGATCAGGGGGGAGGGACAGATACGCAGTATTTT.

This sequence joins TRBV11-2 and TRBJ2-7, with 8 bases lining up with TRBD2. The CDR3 is made up of 15 amino acids. Germline V CDR1 and CDR2: SGHAT, FQNNGV. After removal of 4 bases from V and 3 bases from J, the junction contained 8 bases not matched to a gene. CDR3 residues: CASSSLEREYYEQYF. The CDR3 bases are TGTGCCAGCAGCTCTTTGGAGCGGGAGTACTACGAGCAGTACTTC.